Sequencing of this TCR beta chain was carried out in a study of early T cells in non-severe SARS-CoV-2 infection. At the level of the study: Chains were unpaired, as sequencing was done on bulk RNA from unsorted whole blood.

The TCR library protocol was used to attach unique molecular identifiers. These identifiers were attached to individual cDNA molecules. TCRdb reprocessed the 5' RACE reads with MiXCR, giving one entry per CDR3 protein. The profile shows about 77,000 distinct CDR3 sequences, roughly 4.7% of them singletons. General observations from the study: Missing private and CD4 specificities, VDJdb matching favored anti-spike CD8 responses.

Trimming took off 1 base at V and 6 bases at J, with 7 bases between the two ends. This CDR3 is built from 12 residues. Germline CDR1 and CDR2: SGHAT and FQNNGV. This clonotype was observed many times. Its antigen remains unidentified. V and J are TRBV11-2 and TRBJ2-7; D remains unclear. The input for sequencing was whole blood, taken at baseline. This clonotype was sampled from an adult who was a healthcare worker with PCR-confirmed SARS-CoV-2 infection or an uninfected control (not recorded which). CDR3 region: CASSLGEREQYF. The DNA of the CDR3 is TGTGCCAGCAGCTTAGGGGAACGCGAGCAGTACTTC.